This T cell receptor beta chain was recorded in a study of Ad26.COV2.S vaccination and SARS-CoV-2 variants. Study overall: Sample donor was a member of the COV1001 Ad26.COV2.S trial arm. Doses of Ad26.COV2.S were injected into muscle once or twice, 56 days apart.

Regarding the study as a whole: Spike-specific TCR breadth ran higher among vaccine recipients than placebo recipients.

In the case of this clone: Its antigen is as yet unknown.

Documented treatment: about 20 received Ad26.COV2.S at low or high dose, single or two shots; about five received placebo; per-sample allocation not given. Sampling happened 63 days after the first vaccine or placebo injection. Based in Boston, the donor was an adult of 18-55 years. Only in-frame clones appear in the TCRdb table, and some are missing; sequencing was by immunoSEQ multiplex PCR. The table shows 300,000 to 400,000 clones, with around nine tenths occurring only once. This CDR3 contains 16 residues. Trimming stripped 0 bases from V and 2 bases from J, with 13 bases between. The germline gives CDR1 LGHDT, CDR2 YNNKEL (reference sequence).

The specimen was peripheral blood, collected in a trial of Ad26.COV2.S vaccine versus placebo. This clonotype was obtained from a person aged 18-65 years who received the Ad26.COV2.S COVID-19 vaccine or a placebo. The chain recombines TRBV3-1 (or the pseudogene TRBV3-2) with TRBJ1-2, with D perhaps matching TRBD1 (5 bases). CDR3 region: CASSQEGGQRNYGYTF. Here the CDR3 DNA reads TGTGCCAGCAGCCAAGAGGGTGGACAAAGGAACTATGGCTACACCTTC.